This TCR beta chain was recorded in a study of cytomegalovirus exposure and HLA in healthy donors. This clone was seen a handful of times. Both 60 Vbeta primers and 13 Jbeta primers went into the PCR. Original data processing: Approximately 79 million unique TCR beta chains, roughly 11 million of them shared, were counted by a later analysis. Here immunoSEQ multiplex PCR was the method, and the copy in TCRdb shows in-frame clones only, minus some. V, J and clone size are those of that table, while D and trimming were read from the DNA. The sample comprises about 160,000 clones, just over 75% of which are singletons, and about 1% rests with the top ten. The trim removed 8 bases at V and 2 bases at J, leaving 15 bases unmatched. CDR1 and CDR2 (germline): MNHEY, SMNVEV (reference sequence). This CDR3 is built from 17 residues.

This TCR came from a woman aged 40 to 50 in good health and CMV-seronegative. The chain links TRBV27 to TRBJ1-2, with 9 positions matching TRBD1. Sample: PBMCs. In DNA, the CDR3 is TGTGCCAGCGCGCTCCTAGCCTCGGGACAGGGCAACTATGGCTACACCTTC. Translating it yields CASALLASGQGNYGYTF.